A selection of T cell receptor beta chains follows, all from one sample in a study of cytomegalovirus exposure and HLA in healthy donors. Profiling relied on immunoSEQ multiplex PCR, and the TCRdb table lists in-frame clones only, not all of them. The table has roughly 130,000 clones, 65% to 80% seen once. Specimen: PBMCs. The receptors stem from a woman aged 40 to 50 in good health and CMV-seronegative. The CDR3 runs from the conserved cysteine through the conserved F or W. D genes are given only for firm matches. Expanded clones get a size class; other rows say once, few or many, or leave the size out.

TRBD2	TRBV6-5	TRBJ2-3	-	TGTGCCAGCAGGGCGGGGGGCCCAGATACGCAGTATTTT	CASRAGGPDTQYF
TRBD1	TRBV19	TRBJ1-2	-	TGTGCCAGTAGTGTGGACAGGAGTACCTACTATGGCTACGCCTTC	CASSVDRSTYYGYAF
-	TRBV5-4	TRBJ1-2	-	TGTGCCAGCAGCCCGGGGGGAGGGACGGGAAACTATGGCTACACCTTC	CASSPGGGTGNYGYTF
TRBD2	TRBV10-3	TRBJ2-3	few	TGTGCCATCGCGACTAGCGGGAGGGCAGATACGCAGTATTTT	CAIATSGRADTQYF
TRBD2	TRBV11-2	TRBJ2-1	-	TGTGCCAGTAGAGCGGGAGGGACAATCAATGAGCAGTTCTTC	CASRAGGTINEQFF
-	TRBV11-2	TRBJ2-3	-	TGTGCCAGCAGCCCTTGGGGTGGGGGGTATACGCAGTATTTT	CASSPWGGGYTQYF
TRBD2	TRBV9	TRBJ2-3	-	TGTGCCAGCAGCGTAGGGGCGGGAGACACAGATACGCAGTATTTT	CASSVGAGDTDTQYF
TRBD2	TRBV11-2	TRBJ2-1	once	TGTGCCAGCAGCTCAAGACTAGCGGGGGACAATGAGCAGTTCTTC	CASSSRLAGDNEQFF
-	TRBV5-4	TRBJ1-1	-	TGTGCCAGCAGCTTACGGGGATTGGAGACTGAAGCTTTCTTT	CASSLRGLETEAFF
TRBD1	TRBV19	TRBJ1-5	-	TGTGCCAGTGCACAGGGGGTGAATCAGCCCCAGCATTTT	CASAQGVNQPQHF
-	TRBV7-9	TRBJ2-2	-	TGTGCCAGCAGCCTACGCGGAGGGGGCGACACCGGGGAGCTGTTTTTT	CASSLRGGGDTGELFF
TRBD2	TRBV19	TRBJ2-5	-	TGTGCCAGTGCAACCGGGACTAGCGTGGGGGAGACCCAGTACTTC	CASATGTSVGETQYF
TRBD2	TRBV7-2	TRBJ2-3	-	TGTGCCAGCAGCCGCGGGGGACCCACAGATACGCAGTATTTT	CASSRGGPTDTQYF
-	TRBV19	TRBJ1-5	-	TGTGCCAGTAGTACCCATAATCAGCCCCAGCATTTT	CASSTHNQPQHF
TRBD1	TRBV19	TRBJ2-4	few	TGTGCCAGTAGGCACGGACAGGTTTCATACCCCAAAAACATTCAGTACTTC	CASRHGQVSYPKNIQYF
-	TRBV9	TRBJ1-5	-	TGTGCCAGCAGCGTAGAGGGAGGCAATCAGCCCCAGCATTTT	CASSVEGGNQPQHF
TRBD2	TRBV7-7	TRBJ2-1	once	TGTGCCAGCAGCCGTGGACTAGCTCCCAATGAGCAGTTCTTC	CASSRGLAPNEQFF
-	TRBV5-4	TRBJ2-2	-	TGTGCCAGCAGCTCAGGGAAGTTCGGCACCGGGGAGCTGTTTTTT	CASSSGKFGTGELFF
TRBD1	TRBV18	TRBJ2-5	-	TGTGCCAGCTCACCACCTCCAGGGGGCCCACAAGAGACCCAGTACTTC	CASSPPPGGPQETQYF
-	TRBV6-5	TRBJ1-3	-	TGTGCCAGCATTGCGGCCACTGGAAACACCATATATTTT	CASIAATGNTIYF
TRBD2	TRBV7-2	TRBJ2-5	-	TGTGCCAGCAGCTCAGCGGGGGGGTTGGAGACCCAGTACTTC	CASSSAGGLETQYF
TRBD2	TRBV6-6	TRBJ2-3	few	TGTGCCAGCAGTACCCTAGCGGGAGGGCGCACAGATACGCAGTATTTT	CASSTLAGGRTDTQYF
TRBD1	TRBV11-1	TRBJ1-2	-	TGTGCCAGCAGCTTGGAGACAGGGATCTATGGCTACACCTTC	CASSLETGIYGYTF
TRBD2	TRBV9	TRBJ2-7	-	TGTGCCAGCAGCGCGACTAGCGCGAGTGGCTACGAGCAGTACTTC	CASSATSASGYEQYF
TRBD1	TRBV5-3	TRBJ1-1	-	TGTGCCAGAAGCCCGGGACAGAAAACTGAAGCTTTCTTT	CARSPGQKTEAFF
-	TRBV7-3	TRBJ2-3	-	TGTGCCAGCAGCCTGACTAGTGGTCGGGGAGATACGCAGTATTTT	CASSLTSGRGDTQYF
-	TRBV6-5	TRBJ2-7	-	TGTGCCAGCAGTTACTCGACCTCCGGGTCCGAGCAGTACTTC	CASSYSTSGSEQYF
TRBD2	TRBV27	TRBJ2-7	-	TGTGCCAGCAGTCGGGCCAAAGCGGGGGCCTACGAGCAGTACTTC	CASSRAKAGAYEQYF
-	TRBV5-6	TRBJ1-1	once	TGTGCCAGCAGCCTGCTCGGGAACACTGAAGCTTTCTTT	CASSLLGNTEAFF
-	TRBV6-4	TRBJ1-5	few	TGTGCCAGCACGCTTCGGGGGGGCGCCGAGCAGCCCCAGCATTTT	CASTLRGGAEQPQHF
-	TRBV19	TRBJ1-4	-	TGTGCCAGTAGTGCCAGGGGCTATGAAAAACTGTTTTTT	CASSARGYEKLFF
-	TRBV7-2	TRBJ2-3	-	TGTGCCAGCAGCTTAGCTAGCGGAGATACGCGGTATTTT	CASSLASGDTRYF
-	TRBV14	TRBJ2-3	-	TGTGCCAGCAGCCAAGTTATGGCAGGGGATACGCAGTATTTT	CASSQVMAGDTQYF
TRBD2	TRBV6-1	TRBJ2-1	-	TGTGCCAGCAGTGAAGGGACTAGCGGGAGACTTATAACCTACAATGAGCAGTTCTTC	CASSEGTSGRLITYNEQFF
TRBD2	TRBV18	TRBJ2-7	few	TGTGCCAGCTCAAAAGGGAGCGGGAGGGCCGGAGAGCAGTACTTC	CASSKGSGRAGEQYF
TRBD2	TRBV7-2	TRBJ2-2	few	TGTGCCAGCAGCGGACTAGGCCCGAACACCGGGGAGCTGTTTTTT	CASSGLGPNTGELFF
TRBD1	TRBV5-8	TRBJ1-1	-	TGTGCCAGCAGCTTCTTAGGGGGCGGGACCGAAGCTTTCTTT	CASSFLGGGTEAFF
TRBD2	TRBV7-2	TRBJ2-7	-	TGTGCCAGCAGCAAGCTAGCGGGAGTATCTGAGCAGTACTTC	CASSKLAGVSEQYF
-	TRBV6-5	TRBJ1-1	few	TGTGCCAGCAGTTTTGCCCCACAGAACATGAACACTGAAGCTTTCTTT	CASSFAPQNMNTEAFF
TRBD2	TRBV5-1	TRBJ2-1	-	TGCGCCAGCAGCTTGAGCGGGGGCACCTACAATGAGCAGTTCTTC	CASSLSGGTYNEQFF
TRBD1	TRBV18	TRBJ1-1	-	TGTGCCAGCTCACCTGGGACGGACAGGAGGCACGCTTTCTTT	CASSPGTDRRHAFF
TRBD2	TRBV10-3	TRBJ2-1	-	TGTGCCATCAGTGACCCTAGCGGGGATGGCTCCTACAATGAGCAGTTCTTC	CAISDPSGDGSYNEQFF
-	TRBV19	TRBJ2-7	-	TGTGCCAGTAGTATTCTTTCGGCAGGGGCGCAGGACGAGCAGTACTTC	CASSILSAGAQDEQYF
-	TRBV19	TRBJ2-2	-	TGTGCCAGTAGTATTCAGGCACGGAACACCGGGGAGCTGTTTTTT	CASSIQARNTGELFF
-	TRBV6-4	TRBJ2-2	-	TGTGCCAGCTCATCCTTAGGAGGGACCGGGGAGCTGTTTTTT	CASSSLGGTGELFF
TRBD1	TRBV11-2	TRBJ1-1	-	TGTGCCAGCAGCTTATTGGCTGGACAGGGTGAAGCTTTCTTT	CASSLLAGQGEAFF
TRBD2	TRBV10-3	TRBJ2-3	-	TGTGCCATCAGTGAGTCGACGGGGGGGCTAGTCCATACGCAGTATTTT	CAISESTGGLVHTQYF
-	TRBV28	TRBJ2-1	once	TGTGCCAGCAGTTTTCGGCAGGTGGACAATGAGCAGTTCTTC	CASSFRQVDNEQFF
TRBD2	TRBV2	TRBJ2-5	once	TGTGCCAGCAGTCTCATAGCGGGGGGCGGGGAGACCCAGTACTTC	CASSLIAGGGETQYF
TRBD1	TRBV6-1	TRBJ1-4	-	TGTGCCAGCAGTGAACATCGGACAGGGTTTGCTAATGAAAAACTGTTTTTT	CASSEHRTGFANEKLFF
-	TRBV7-3	TRBJ2-3	-	TGTGCCAGCAGCTTAGTCGCGGGGGCTAGCACAGATACGCAGTATTTT	CASSLVAGASTDTQYF
TRBD2	TRBV29-1	TRBJ2-5	-	TGCAGCGCTCTTTGGGGGGGAGAGACCCAGTACTTC	CSALWGGETQYF
TRBD1	TRBV11-3	TRBJ1-1	-	TGTGCCAGCAGCTTAAGGGGGCAGGGGGGAGCTTTCTTT	CASSLRGQGGAFF
TRBD2	TRBV25-1	TRBJ2-6	-	TGTGCCAGCAGTGAATCGGTAGCGGGGGGCCGTGGGGCCAACGTCCTGACTTTC	CASSESVAGGRGANVLTF
-	TRBV7-8	TRBJ2-7	once	TGTGCCAGCAGCCCTCTCTACTTCCCGCACGAGCAGTACTTC	CASSPLYFPHEQYF
TRBD2	TRBV5-1	TRBJ2-2	-	TGCGCCAGCAGCCAGAACCCCGGGACTAGTGCCGGGGAGCTGTTTTTT	CASSQNPGTSAGELFF
-	TRBV5-4	TRBJ2-7	-	TGTGCCAGCAGCTCCACGGAGGGCTCCGAGCAGTACTTC	CASSSTEGSEQYF
-	TRBV2	TRBJ1-4	-	TGTGCCAGCAGTGATGGGATGACGGGGGAAAAACTGTTTTTT	CASSDGMTGEKLFF
TRBD2	TRBV4-3	TRBJ2-1	few	TGCGCCAGCAGCCAAGATCCAAGCGGGAGATACAATGAGCAGTTCTTC	CASSQDPSGRYNEQFF